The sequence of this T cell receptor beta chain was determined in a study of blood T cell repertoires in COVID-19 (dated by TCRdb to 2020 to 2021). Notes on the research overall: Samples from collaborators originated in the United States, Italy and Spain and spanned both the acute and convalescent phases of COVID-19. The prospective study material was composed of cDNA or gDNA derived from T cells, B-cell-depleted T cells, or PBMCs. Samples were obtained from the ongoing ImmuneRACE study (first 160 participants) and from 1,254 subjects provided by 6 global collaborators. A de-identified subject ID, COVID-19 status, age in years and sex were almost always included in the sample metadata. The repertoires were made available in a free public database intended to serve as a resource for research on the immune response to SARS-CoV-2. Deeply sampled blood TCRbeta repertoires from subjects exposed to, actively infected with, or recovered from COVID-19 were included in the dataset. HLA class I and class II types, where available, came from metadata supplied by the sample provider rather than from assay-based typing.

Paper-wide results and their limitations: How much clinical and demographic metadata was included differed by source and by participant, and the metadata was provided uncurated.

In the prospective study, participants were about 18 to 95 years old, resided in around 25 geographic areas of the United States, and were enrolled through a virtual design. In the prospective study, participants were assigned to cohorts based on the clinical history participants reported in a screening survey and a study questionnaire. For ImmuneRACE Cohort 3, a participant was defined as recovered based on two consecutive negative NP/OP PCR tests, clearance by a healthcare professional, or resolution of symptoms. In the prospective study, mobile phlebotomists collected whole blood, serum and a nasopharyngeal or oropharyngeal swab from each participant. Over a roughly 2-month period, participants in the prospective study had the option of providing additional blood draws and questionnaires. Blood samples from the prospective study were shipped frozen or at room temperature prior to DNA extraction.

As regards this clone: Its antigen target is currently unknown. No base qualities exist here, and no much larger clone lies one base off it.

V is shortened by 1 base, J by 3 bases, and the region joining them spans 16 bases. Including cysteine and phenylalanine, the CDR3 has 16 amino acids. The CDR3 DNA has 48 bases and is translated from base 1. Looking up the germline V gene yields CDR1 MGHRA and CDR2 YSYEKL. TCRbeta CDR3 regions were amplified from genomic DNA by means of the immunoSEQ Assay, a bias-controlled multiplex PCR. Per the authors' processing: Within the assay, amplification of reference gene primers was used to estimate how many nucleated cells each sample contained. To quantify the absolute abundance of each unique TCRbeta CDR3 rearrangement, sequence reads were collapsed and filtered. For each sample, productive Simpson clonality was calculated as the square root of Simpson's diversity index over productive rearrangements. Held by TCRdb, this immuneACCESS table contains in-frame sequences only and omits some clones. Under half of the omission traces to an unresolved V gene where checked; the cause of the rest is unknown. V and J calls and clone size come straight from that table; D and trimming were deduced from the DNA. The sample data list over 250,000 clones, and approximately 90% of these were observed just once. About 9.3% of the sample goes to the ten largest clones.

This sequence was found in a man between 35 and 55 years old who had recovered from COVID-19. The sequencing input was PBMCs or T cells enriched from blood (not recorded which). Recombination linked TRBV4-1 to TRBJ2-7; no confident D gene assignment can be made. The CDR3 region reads CASSQGNYNQYYEQYF. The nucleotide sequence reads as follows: TGCGCCAGCAGCCAAGGAAACTACAACCAATACTACGAGCAGTACTTC.